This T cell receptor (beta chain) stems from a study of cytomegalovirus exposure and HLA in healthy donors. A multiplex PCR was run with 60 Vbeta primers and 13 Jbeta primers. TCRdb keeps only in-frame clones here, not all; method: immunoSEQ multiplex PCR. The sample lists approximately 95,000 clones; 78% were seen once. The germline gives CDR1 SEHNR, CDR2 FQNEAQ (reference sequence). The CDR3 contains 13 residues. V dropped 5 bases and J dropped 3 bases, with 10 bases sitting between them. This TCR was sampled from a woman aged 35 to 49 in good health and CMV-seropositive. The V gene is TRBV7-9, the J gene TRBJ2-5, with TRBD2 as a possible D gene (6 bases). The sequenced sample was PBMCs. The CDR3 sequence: CASSVSGEETQYF. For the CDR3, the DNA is TGTGCCAGCAGCGTCTCGGGGGAAGAGACCCAGTACTTC.